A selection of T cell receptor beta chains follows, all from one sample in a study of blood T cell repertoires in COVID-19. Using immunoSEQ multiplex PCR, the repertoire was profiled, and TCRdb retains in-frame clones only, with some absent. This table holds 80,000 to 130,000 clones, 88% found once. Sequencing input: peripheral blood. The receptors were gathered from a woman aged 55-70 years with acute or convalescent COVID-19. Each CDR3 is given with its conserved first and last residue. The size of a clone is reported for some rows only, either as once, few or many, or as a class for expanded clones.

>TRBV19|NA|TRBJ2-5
CASSIVASLKETQYF
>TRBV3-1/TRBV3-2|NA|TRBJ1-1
CASKPDTNTEAFF
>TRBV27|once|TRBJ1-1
CASSLSRRNTEAFF
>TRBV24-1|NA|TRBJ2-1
CATTSDSYNEQFF
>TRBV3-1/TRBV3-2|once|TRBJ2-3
CASSQVLVRNTQYF
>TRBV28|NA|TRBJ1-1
CASSLQGRNTEAFF
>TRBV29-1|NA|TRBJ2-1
CSADPDGTSGSYNEQFF
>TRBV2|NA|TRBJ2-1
CASSEERSSYNEQFF
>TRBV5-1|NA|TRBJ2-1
CASSLGSVAGDNEQFF
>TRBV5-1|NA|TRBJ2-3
CASWTEPGQRTDTQYF
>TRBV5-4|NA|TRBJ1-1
CASKQGGDTEAFF
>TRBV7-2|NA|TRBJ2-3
CASRLAGGTDTQYF
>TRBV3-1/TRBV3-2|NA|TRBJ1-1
CASSRTGGAGTEAFF
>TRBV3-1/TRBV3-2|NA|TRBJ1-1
CASSNLFEAFF
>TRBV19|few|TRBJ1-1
CASSRTGREGTEAFF
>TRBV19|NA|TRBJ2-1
CASSIDRGGARFF
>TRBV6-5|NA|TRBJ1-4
CASSGSLNEKLFF
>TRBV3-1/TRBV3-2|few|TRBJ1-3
CASSQIGQGVSTIYF
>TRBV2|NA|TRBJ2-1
CASSEMGLDNEQFF
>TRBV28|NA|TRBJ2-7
CASSLVNPYEQYF
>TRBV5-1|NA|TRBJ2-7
CASSKGTSGSYEQYF
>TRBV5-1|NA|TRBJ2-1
CASSLPVNNEQFF
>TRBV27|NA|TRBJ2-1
CASSLFVIGGRGNEQFF
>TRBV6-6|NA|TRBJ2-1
CASKAGTSGRNEQFF
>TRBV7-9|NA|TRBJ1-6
CASSLVSGSDSPLHF
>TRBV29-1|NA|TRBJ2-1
CSVPKGVGGPPSYNEQFF
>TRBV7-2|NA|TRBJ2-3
CASSHQGTRGTQYF
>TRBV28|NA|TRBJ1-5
CASSTIRVVGTGNFGNQPQHF
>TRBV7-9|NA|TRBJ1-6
CASSLSRQGNSPLHF
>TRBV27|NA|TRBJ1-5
CARGGRNQPQHF
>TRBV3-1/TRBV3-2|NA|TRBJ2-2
CASSLVTGELFF
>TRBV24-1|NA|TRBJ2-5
CATSDPRQGGKTQYF